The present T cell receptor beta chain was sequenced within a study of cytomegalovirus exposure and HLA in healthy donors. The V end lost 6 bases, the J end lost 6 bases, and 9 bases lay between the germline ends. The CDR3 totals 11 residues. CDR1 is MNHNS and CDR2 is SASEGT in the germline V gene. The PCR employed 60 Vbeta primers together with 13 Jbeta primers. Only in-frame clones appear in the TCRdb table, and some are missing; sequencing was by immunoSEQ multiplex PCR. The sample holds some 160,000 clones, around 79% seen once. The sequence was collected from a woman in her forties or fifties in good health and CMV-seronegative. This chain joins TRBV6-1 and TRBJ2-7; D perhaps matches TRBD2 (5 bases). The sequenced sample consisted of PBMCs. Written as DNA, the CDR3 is TGTGCCAGCAGGGACTTATCCGAGCAGTACTTC. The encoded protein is CASRDLSEQYF.